The 20 T cell receptor beta chains in this list originate from one sample, sequenced in a study of blood T cell repertoires in COVID-19. Measured with immunoSEQ multiplex PCR; TCRdb has only the in-frame clones, and not every one. The sample gives fewer than 450,000 clones, nearly 90% of which show up once; approximately 2.1% is in the top ten. What was sequenced was PBMCs or T cells enriched from blood (not recorded which). The receptors derive from a woman in her 40s with acute COVID-19.

This chain joins TRBV11-3 and TRBJ1-2; 8 nucleotides align to TRBD1. The CDR3 spans 13 residues. Germline assignment: CDR1 SGHNT and CDR2 YENEEA. Trimming removed 5 bases from V and 6 bases from J; junction bases left unmatched: 5. The CDR3 reads CASSGPGGDGYTF. The CDR3 bases are TGTGCCAGCAGCGGACCAGGGGGCGATGGCTACACCTTC.

This clone was seen just once. The chain is built from TRBV5-8 and TRBJ1-3, with 7 bases that match TRBD1. This CDR3 contains 15 residues. V gave up 4 bases and J gave up 3 bases; unmatched junction bases: 7. The germline CDR1 and CDR2 sequences are SGHTS and YDEGEE. Here the CDR3 DNA reads TGTGCCAGCAGCAAGGGACAGACCAATGGAAACACCATATATTTT. Amino acid sequence: CASSKGQTNGNTIYF. Based on the CDR3 plus reference TRBV5-8 and TRBJ1-3, the full variable domain is EAGVTQSPTHLIKTRGQQATLRCSPISGHTSVYWYQQALGLGLQFLLWYDEGEERNRGNFPPRFSGRQFPNYSSELNVNALELEDSALYLCASSKGQTNGNTIYFGEGSWLTVV.

The chain joins TRBV5-1 to TRBJ1-1; 7 positions match TRBD1. The trim removed 7 bases at V and 5 bases at J, leaving 8 bases unmatched. Germline V lookup: CDR1 SGHRS, CDR2 YFSETQ. The length of the CDR3 is 13 residues. The CDR3 protein is CASRDREVTEAFF. DNA for the CDR3: TGCGCCAGCCGCGACAGGGAGGTGACTGAAGCTTTCTTT.

As for this clone: This sample also contains other DNA sequences that code for the same CDR3. This rearrangement joins TRBV12-3 or TRBV12-4 to TRBJ2-7, with D perhaps matching TRBD1 (5 bases). This CDR3 spans 12 amino acids. Trimming cost V 6 bases and J 3 bases, with 9 bases left between them. DNA for the CDR3: TGTGCCAGCAGCCGAGACAGCTACGAGCAGTACTTC. It codes for CASSRDSYEQYF.

The table lists this clone with a count of one. The chain carries TRBV21-1 and TRBJ1-3; the table's D call TRBD1 went unverified against the DNA. TRBV21-1 is flagged as a pseudogene. The CDR3 is 16 amino acids. The chain's CDR3 is CASYSPDRVHGNTIYF. CDR3 coding DNA: TGTGCCAGCTACAGCCCTGACAGGGTCCACGGAAACACCATATATTTT.

This sequence joins TRBV19 and TRBJ1-5; D may be TRBD1 (5 bases). The V gene lost 4 bases and the J gene lost 5 bases, with 12 bases spanning the gap. The CDR3 is made up of 14 amino acids. Germline CDR1 LNHDA, CDR2 SQIVND (reference sequence). CDR3 nucleotide sequence: TGTGCCAGTAGTACTACAGGAGCCCATCAGCCCCAGCATTTT. Its translation: CASSTTGAHQPQHF.

V usage is TRBV5-8 and J usage is TRBJ1-2; 9 bases line up with TRBD1. The CDR3 consists of 16 residues. CDR1 SGHTS and CDR2 YDEGEE come from the germline V gene. V shed 3 bases, J shed 1 base, and the junction held 7 bases outside the gene matches. CDR3 protein: CASSSVWDRDNYGYTF. CDR3 nucleotides: TGTGCCAGCAGCTCCGTTTGGGACAGGGATAACTATGGCTACACCTTC.

This clone was detected only once. This chain connects TRBV5-4 to TRBJ2-1, with TRBD2 identical over 14 bases. The J segment lost 6 bases and the V segment lost 4 bases, leaving 3 bases of the junction unmatched. Germline V gives CDR1 SGHNT, CDR2 YYREEE (reference sequence). The CDR3 contains 15 residues. The CDR3: CASSTTSGGANEQFF. Written as DNA, the CDR3 is TGTGCCAGCAGCACGACTAGCGGGGGGGCCAATGAGCAGTTCTTC.

The gene calls are TRBV19 and TRBJ2-1, with D perhaps matching TRBD1 (5 bases). Germline CDR1 is LNHDA and CDR2 is SQIVND (reference sequence). This CDR3 comprises 14 residues. Trimming shortened V by 7 bases and J by 7 bases, and 17 bases separated the two germline ends. CDR3 amino acids: CASTSRVSLNEQFF. For the CDR3, the DNA is TGTGCCAGTACCTCCAGGGTCTCTTTGAATGAGCAGTTCTTC.

The V and J genes are TRBV5-1 and TRBJ1-3, with D unresolved. This CDR3 spans 16 amino acids. Germline V CDR1 and CDR2: SGHRS, YFSETQ. V was clipped by 0 bases and J by 3 bases, with 13 bases between them. The CDR3 DNA is TGCGCCAGCAGCTTGGCCGGAGTTCATCTTGGAAACACCATATATTTT. Amino acid sequence: CASSLAGVHLGNTIYF.

V and J are TRBV7-9 and TRBJ2-5; 7 bases line up with TRBD2. The germline V gene encodes CDR1 SEHNR and CDR2 FQNEAQ (reference sequence). Losses at the gene ends were 1 base for V and 3 bases for J; bases not matched to a gene: 5. This CDR3 has 15 amino acids. Here the CDR3 DNA reads TGTGCCAGCAGCTTAGTGGGGGGGAGAGAAGAGACCCAGTACTTC. Translation gives CASSLVGGREETQYF.

This clone was counted many times. The genes are TRBV2 and TRBJ1-4; D is uncertain. The CDR3 totals 14 residues. V lost 2 bases to trimming and J lost 7 bases, with 11 bases between them. CDR1 and CDR2 from the germline V gene are SNHLY and FYNNEI. Here the CDR3 reads CASSESPRGEKLFF. The CDR3 coding sequence is TGTGCCAGCAGTGAAAGTCCCAGAGGTGAAAAACTGTTTTTT.

This clone was recorded only once. CDR3: CASRSRQGARYGYTF. The CDR3 DNA is TGTGCCAGTCGCTCCCGGCAGGGGGCTAGGTATGGCTACACCTTC. The rearrangement joins TRBV19 to TRBJ1-2; 8 nucleotides agree with TRBD1. Germline CDR1 reads LNHDA; CDR2 reads SQIVND (reference sequence). With V trimmed by 8 bases and J by 5 bases, 13 bases remained unmatched. The CDR3 is 15 amino acids. Full variable domain (outside the CDR3, taken from reference TRBV19 and TRBJ1-2): DGGITQSPKYLFRKEGQNVTLSCEQNLNHDAMYWYRQDPGQGLRLIYYSQIVNDFQKGDIAEGYSVSREKKESFPLTVTSAQKNPTAFYLCASRSRQGARYGYTFGSGTRLTVV.

The chain combines TRBV4-1 with TRBJ1-3; D gene unclear. The CDR3 sequence is 16 residues long. Germline CDR1 MGHRA, CDR2 YSYEKL. V lost 3 bases, J lost 2 bases, and 14 bases lay in between. CDR3 sequence: CASSQIGLSAGNTIYF. The CDR3, as DNA: TGCGCCAGCAGCCAGATTGGGCTTAGTGCTGGAAACACCATATATTTT.

This clone was seen just once. The CDR3 region has the DNA TGCAGTGTTATAGGGGACACTGAAGCTTTCTTT. Its translation: CSVIGDTEAFF. The chain employs TRBV20-1 and TRBJ1-1; D is possibly TRBD1 (5 bases). CDR3 length: 11 residues. V was trimmed by 7 bases and J by 3 bases, leaving 9 bases between them. The V gene's germline CDR1 is DFQATT and CDR2 SNEGSKA (reference sequence).

This clone was counted a single time. CDR3 DNA sequence: TGCGCCAGCAGCTTGTGGATCAGGGACTATGGCTACACCTTC. Translating it yields CASSLWIRDYGYTF. The chain joins TRBV5-1 to TRBJ1-2; weak D call: TRBD1 (5 bases). The CDR3 contains 14 residues. The germline V and J ends were trimmed by 1 base and 3 bases, with 10 bases remaining between them. From germline, CDR1 is SGHRS and CDR2 YFSETQ. Full variable domain (remainder filled in from reference TRBV5-1 and TRBJ1-2): KAGVTQTPRYLIKTRGQQVTLSCSPISGHRSVSWYQQTPGQGLQFLFEYFSETQRNKGNFPGRFSGRQFSNSRSEMNVSTLELGDSALYLCASSLWIRDYGYTFGSGTRLTVV.

This rearrangement joins TRBV3-1 (or the pseudogene TRBV3-2) to TRBJ2-5; 10 bases are shared with TRBD1. Germline V lookup: CDR1 LGHDT, CDR2 YNNKEL (reference sequence). V dropped 1 base and J dropped 5; count of bases not matched to a gene: 7. CDR3 length equals 16 residues. This CDR3 reads CASSQVTGTGDETQYF. CDR3 nucleotide sequence: TGTGCCAGCAGCCAAGTGACCGGGACAGGGGACGAGACCCAGTACTTC.

V gene TRBV7-2 combines with J gene TRBJ2-3, with 10 bases that match TRBD2. The CDR3 consists of 17 residues. Germline values: CDR1 SGHTA, CDR2 FQGNSA. The ends lost 2 bases at V and 2 bases at J; junction bases unmatched: 7. The CDR3 sequence: CASSLQAGGTFTDTQYF. The CDR3 DNA is TGTGCCAGCAGCTTACAAGCGGGGGGGACTTTCACAGATACGCAGTATTTT. Full variable domain (outside the CDR3, taken from reference TRBV7-2 and TRBJ2-3): GAGVSQSPSNKVTEKGKDVELRCDPISGHTALYWYRQSLGQGLEFLIYFQGNSAPDKSGLPSDRFSAERTGGSVSTLTIQRTQQEDSAVYLCASSLQAGGTFTDTQYFGPGTRLTVL.

The V and J genes are TRBV19 and TRBJ2-3, with 8 bases identical to TRBD2. With V trimmed by 3 bases and J by 4 bases, 6 bases remained unmatched. CDR3 length equals 15 residues. Germline assignment: CDR1 LNHDA and CDR2 SQIVND (reference sequence). The CDR3 bases are TGTGCCAGTAGTATTAGAGCGGGGGAATCAGATACGCAGTATTTT. Translating gives CASSIRAGESDTQYF.

This chain links TRBV11-2 with TRBJ2-7; 7 bases fit TRBD1. There are 16 residues in the CDR3. V dropped 5 bases and J dropped 2; count of bases not matched to a gene: 12. The V gene's germline CDR1 is SGHAT and CDR2 FQNNGV. The CDR3, as DNA: TGTGCCAGCAGCACCCCTTCGACAGGGCGAACCTACGAGCAGTACTTC. Its translation is CASSTPSTGRTYEQYF. The whole variable domain, remainder taken from reference TRBV11-2 and TRBJ2-7, is EAGVAQSPRYKIIEKRQSVAFWCNPISGHATLYWYQQILGQGPKLLIQFQNNGVVDDSQLPKDRFSAERLKGVDSTLKIQPAKLEDSAVYLCASSTPSTGRTYEQYFGPGTRLTVT.